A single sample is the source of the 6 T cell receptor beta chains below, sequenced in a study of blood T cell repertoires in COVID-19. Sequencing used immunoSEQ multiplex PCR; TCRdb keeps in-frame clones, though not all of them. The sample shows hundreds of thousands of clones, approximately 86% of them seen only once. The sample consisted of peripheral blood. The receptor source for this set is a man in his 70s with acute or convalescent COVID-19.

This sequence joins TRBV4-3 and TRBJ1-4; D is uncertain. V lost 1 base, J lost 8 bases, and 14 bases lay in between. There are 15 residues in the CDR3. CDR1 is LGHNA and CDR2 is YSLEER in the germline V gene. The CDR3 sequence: CASSQATGWREKLFF. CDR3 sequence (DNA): TGCGCCAGCAGCCAAGCGACTGGGTGGAGGGAAAAACTGTTTTTT.

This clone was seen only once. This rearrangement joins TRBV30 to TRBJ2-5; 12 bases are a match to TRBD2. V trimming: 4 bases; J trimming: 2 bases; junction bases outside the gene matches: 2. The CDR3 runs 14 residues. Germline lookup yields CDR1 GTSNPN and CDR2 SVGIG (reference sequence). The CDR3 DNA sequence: TGTGCCTGGATGCTAGCGGGAGGGCAAGAGACCCAGTACTTC. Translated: CAWMLAGGQETQYF.

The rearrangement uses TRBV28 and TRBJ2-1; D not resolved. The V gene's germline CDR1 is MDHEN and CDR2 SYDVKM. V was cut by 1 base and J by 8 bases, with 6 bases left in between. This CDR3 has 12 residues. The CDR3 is CASSLSRYEQFF. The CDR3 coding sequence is TGTGCCAGCAGTTTATCGAGATATGAGCAGTTCTTC.

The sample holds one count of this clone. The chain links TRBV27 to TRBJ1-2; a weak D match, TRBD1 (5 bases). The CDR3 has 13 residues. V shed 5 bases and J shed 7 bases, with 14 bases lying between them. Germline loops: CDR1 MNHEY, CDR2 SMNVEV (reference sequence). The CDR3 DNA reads TGTGCCAGCAGTCCCCGGGGGGTGGGTGGCTACACCTTC. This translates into CASSPRGVGGYTF.

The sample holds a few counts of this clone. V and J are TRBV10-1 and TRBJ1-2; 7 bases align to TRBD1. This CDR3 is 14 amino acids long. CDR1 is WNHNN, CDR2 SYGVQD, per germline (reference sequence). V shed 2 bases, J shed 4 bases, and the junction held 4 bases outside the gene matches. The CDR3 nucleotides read TGCGCCAGCAGTGAGACTCGGACAGGCTATGGCTACACCTTC. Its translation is CASSETRTGYGYTF.

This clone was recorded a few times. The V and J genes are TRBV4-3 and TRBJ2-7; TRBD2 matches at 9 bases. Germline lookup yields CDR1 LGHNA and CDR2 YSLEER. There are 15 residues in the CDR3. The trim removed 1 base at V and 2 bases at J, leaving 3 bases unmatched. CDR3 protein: CASSQGLAEPYEQYF. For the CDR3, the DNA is TGCGCCAGCAGCCAAGGACTAGCGGAGCCCTACGAGCAGTACTTC.